The TCR beta chain described here comes from a study of blood T cell repertoires in COVID-19 (TCRdb year 2020). For the study in its entirety: Samples from collaborators originated in the United States, Italy and Spain and spanned both the acute and convalescent phases of COVID-19. The prospective study material was composed of cDNA or gDNA derived from T cells, B-cell-depleted T cells, or PBMCs. Subjects who had been exposed to COVID-19, were actively infected with it, or had recovered from it provided the deeply sampled blood TCRbeta repertoires that made up the dataset. The repertoires were released in a freely available public database intended as a resource for research on the immune response to SARS-CoV-2. Samples were obtained from the ongoing ImmuneRACE study (first 160 participants) and from some 1,300 subjects provided by 6 global collaborators. Sample metadata almost always included a de-identified subject ID, COVID-19 status, age in years and sex. Where available, HLA class I and class II types were taken from metadata supplied by the sample provider and were not determined by assay-based typing. Study-wide findings and limitations: How much clinical and demographic metadata was included differed by source and by participant, and the metadata was provided uncurated.

Remarks on this clone: What this receptor recognizes is not known. No quality values exist for individual bases; no much larger clone is one base distant.

The immunoSEQ Assay, a bias-controlled multiplex PCR, was used to amplify TCRbeta CDR3 regions from genomic DNA. The paper's data handling went like this. Nucleated cell counts per sample were estimated from amplification of reference gene primers within the assay. To quantify the absolute abundance of each unique TCRbeta CDR3 rearrangement, sequence reads were collapsed and filtered. For each sample, productive Simpson clonality was calculated by taking the square root of Simpson's diversity index across productive rearrangements. Entries here come from immuneACCESS through TCRdb and include only in-frame sequences with V and J called. Some clones fail to appear in such tables; in the studies checked, an unresolved V gene covers under half of the shortfall, and the cause of the remainder is unknown. V and J calls and clone size are copied from that table; D and trimming were computed from the DNA. Present in this sample are about 200,000 clones, around 86% of which were seen just once. The ten largest clones capture around 3.1% of the sample.

Each collaborating institution followed its own protocols to collect whole blood in K2EDTA tubes. For TCRbeta analysis, collaborator samples were shipped as frozen whole blood, as isolated PBMCs, or as DNA extracted from either sample type. The TCR comes from a man between 60 and 70 years old with acute or convalescent COVID-19. Sequencing was done on a sample of peripheral blood.

The DNA is TGTGCCAGCAGCCCCGGGACAGGGATCTATGGCTACACCTTC. Its translation is CASSPGTGIYGYTF. The rearranged segments are TRBV7-2 and TRBJ1-2; 9 central bases correspond to TRBD1. Measured from the cysteine to the phenylalanine, the CDR3 is 14 residues long. Of all the DNA, just the CDR3 is kept, 42 bases in frame from base 1. V trim: 5 bases; J trim: 4 bases; unmatched bases: 5. The germline V gene provides CDR1 SGHTA and CDR2 FQGNSA.